The 21 T cell receptor beta chains listed next were all sequenced from one sample in a study of shared clonotypes between healthy human individuals. Measured with immunoSEQ multiplex PCR; TCRdb has only the in-frame clones, and not every one. The sample yields roughly 2 million clones, roughly 96% seen once. The specimen was naive CD4+ T cells sorted from blood. The subset here: CD45RA+ positively selected. These receptors all come from a man in his late teens or twenties in good health.

For the CDR3, the DNA is TGTGCCAGCAGCCCGAGCCCCTCCTACGAGCAGTACTTC. Translating gives CASSPSPSYEQYF. The rearrangement uses TRBV7-2 and TRBJ2-7; D gene uncertain. The V gene's germline CDR1 is SGHTA and CDR2 FQGNSA. Deletions cut 5 bases from V and 0 bases from J, with 8 bases between. The CDR3 consists of 13 residues.

The chain combines TRBV6-6 with TRBJ1-3; D gene ambiguous. The germline CDR1 and CDR2 sequences are MNHNY and SVGAGI (reference sequence). V dropped 6 bases and J dropped 0 bases, with 3 bases sitting between them. The CDR3 is 12 amino acids. The CDR3 DNA reads TGTGCCAGCAGGGCCTCTGGAAACACCATATATTTT. Residues: CASRASGNTIYF.

This chain joins TRBV18 and TRBJ2-1, with 9 bases fitting TRBD1. The CDR3 is 16 residues long. CDR1 and CDR2 (germline): KGHSH, LQKENI. J gave up 6 bases and V 1 base, and 7 bases lay outside the gene matches. CDR3 DNA sequence: TGTGCCAGCTCACCACAGGCCGCGACAGGGGGCAATGAGCAGTTCTTC. This translates into CASSPQAATGGNEQFF.

The chain links TRBV4-1 to TRBJ1-2, with a weak D call TRBD1 (5 bases). Germline V gene lookup returns CDR1 MGHRA and CDR2 YSYEKL. V shed 1 base and J shed 8 bases, with 11 bases lying between them. The CDR3 totals 13 residues. The CDR3 region has the DNA TGCGCCAGCAGCCAAGGTCAGGGTGGCGGCTACACCTTC. Its translation is CASSQGQGGGYTF.

As for this clone: The identical CDR3 is also encoded by other nucleotide sequences in the sample. The chain joins TRBV30 to TRBJ2-7; D not resolved. The CDR3 contains 12 residues. Trimming pared 2 bases from V and 0 bases from J, leaving 5 bases between. Per germline, CDR1 GTSNPN and CDR2 SVGIG (reference sequence). Here the CDR3 reads CAWSLASYEQYF. DNA for the CDR3: TGTGCCTGGAGTCTCGCCTCCTACGAGCAGTACTTC.

The V gene is TRBV19, the J gene TRBJ1-2; D is perhaps TRBD1 (5 bases). The V gene's germline CDR1 is LNHDA and CDR2 SQIVND (reference sequence). Trimming removed 1 base at V and 3 bases at J, with 12 bases between. The length of the CDR3 is 15 residues. CDR3 residues: CASSIGGASDYGYTF. The CDR3 DNA reads TGTGCCAGTAGTATAGGAGGGGCGAGCGACTATGGCTACACCTTC.

V and J are TRBV5-1 and TRBJ1-1; 10 bases are a match to TRBD1. Losses at the gene ends were 0 bases for V and 10 bases for J; bases not matched to a gene: 6. CDR3 length equals 14 residues. CDR1 is SGHRS, CDR2 YFSETQ, per germline. CDR3 protein: CASSLDGDRGSAFF. For the CDR3, the DNA is TGCGCCAGCAGCTTGGATGGGGACAGGGGTTCAGCTTTCTTT.

This chain joins TRBV6-1 and TRBJ2-7; tentative D call: TRBD2 (5 bases). The CDR3 spans 13 residues. With 7 bases removed from V and 6 bases from J, the gap between germline ends came to 16 bases. CDR1 and CDR2 from the germline V gene are MNHNS and SASEGT. The DNA of the CDR3 is TGTGCCAGCATCATAGGCCCCGGAGGCGAGCAGTACTTC. Its protein is CASIIGPGGEQYF.

The CDR3 coding sequence is TGTGCCACCTCAGGGGGTTTAGGCACTGAAGCTTTCTTT. Its translation: CATSGGLGTEAFF. This chain joins TRBV5-5 and TRBJ1-1, with 7 nucleotides matching TRBD1. Germline assignment: CDR1 SGHKS and CDR2 YYEKEE (reference sequence). This CDR3 has 13 amino acids. V trimming: 9 bases; J trimming: 4 bases; junction bases outside the gene matches: 9.

The rearrangement joins TRBV7-2 to TRBJ2-1; no firm D call. Trimming left V 5 bases short and J 1 base short, with 12 bases between. CDR3 length: 15 amino acids. Per the germline V gene, CDR1 is SGHTA and CDR2 is FQGNSA. Here the CDR3 DNA reads TGTGCCAGCAGCCTAGGACCGACTTCCTACAATGAGCAGTTCTTC. Translation: CASSLGPTSYNEQFF.

The rearrangement joins TRBV7-2 to TRBJ2-1, with 14 bases identical to TRBD2. The V segment lost 4 bases and the J segment 9 bases; nucleotides outside the gene matches: 2. The V gene's germline CDR1 is SGHTA and CDR2 FQGNSA. CDR3 length equals 14 residues. CDR3 amino acids: CASSWTSGRSEQFF. CDR3 bases: TGTGCCAGCAGCTGGACTAGCGGGAGGTCTGAGCAGTTCTTC. Looking up the rest from reference TRBV7-2 and TRBJ2-1 gives the full variable domain: GAGVSQSPSNKVTEKGKDVELRCDPISGHTALYWYRQSLGQGLEFLIYFQGNSAPDKSGLPSDRFSAERTGGSVSTLTIQRTQQEDSAVYLCASSWTSGRSEQFFGPGTRLTVL.

The chain carries TRBV18 and TRBJ2-3, with a possible D match to TRBD1 (5 bases). Germline CDR1 is KGHSH and CDR2 is LQKENI. V gave up 0 bases and J gave up 2 bases, with 6 bases separating them. The CDR3 length is 14 residues. The CDR3 sequence is CASSPPGDTDTQYF. CDR3 coding DNA: TGTGCCAGCTCACCACCAGGGGACACAGATACGCAGTATTTT. Based on the CDR3 plus reference TRBV18 and TRBJ2-3, the full variable domain is NAGVMQNPRHLVRRRGQEARLRCSPMKGHSHVYWYRQLPEEGLKFMVYLQKENIIDESGMPKERFSAEFPKEGPSILRIQQVVRGDSAAYFCASSPPGDTDTQYFGPGTRLTVL.

The chain uses TRBV30 and TRBJ1-6; TRBD1 is a possible D gene (5 bases). The CDR3 totals 15 residues. Deletions cut 0 bases from V and 6 bases from J, with 12 bases between. Germline V gives CDR1 GTSNPN, CDR2 SVGIG (reference sequence). As DNA, the CDR3 is TGTGCCTGGAGTGTTGATCGGACACCTAATTCACCCCTCCACTTT. This gives the protein CAWSVDRTPNSPLHF.

V gene TRBV6-1 combines with J gene TRBJ1-4; D not resolved. The CDR3 runs 16 residues. The germline V gene encodes CDR1 MNHNS and CDR2 SASEGT. Trimming took off 3 bases at V and 3 bases at J, with 14 bases between the two ends. The CDR3 is CASSDGRGRANEKLFF. CDR3 in DNA: TGTGCCAGCAGTGACGGGCGGGGAAGGGCTAATGAAAAACTGTTTTTT.

In its sample, this clone was seen once. The chain employs TRBV30 and TRBJ2-3; 7 nucleotides align to TRBD2. This CDR3 is built from 14 residues. The ends lost 3 bases at V and 3 bases at J; junction bases unmatched: 6. Germline V gene lookup returns CDR1 GTSNPN and CDR2 SVGIG (reference sequence). The CDR3 DNA sequence: TGTGCCTGGAGAGAGACGGGAGGTACAGATACGCAGTATTTT. Translation: CAWRETGGTDTQYF.

The chain combines TRBV4-3 with TRBJ1-2; D is perhaps TRBD1 (5 bases). V gave up 1 base and J gave up 7 bases, with 13 bases separating them. The CDR3 is made up of 14 amino acids. Germline V gene lookup returns CDR1 LGHNA and CDR2 YSLEER. Here the CDR3 DNA reads TGCGCCAGCAGCCAAGTCAACGCAGGGACTGGCTACACCTTC. Protein sequence: CASSQVNAGTGYTF.

In DNA form, the CDR3 reads TGTGCCAGCAGTCCTATGGACAGGGACGGCACTGAAGCTTTCTTT. Encoded protein: CASSPMDRDGTEAFF. This sequence joins TRBV28 and TRBJ1-1, with 8 positions matching TRBD1. From germline, CDR1 is MDHEN and CDR2 SYDVKM. This CDR3 is built from 15 residues. V lost 5 bases to trimming and J lost 4 bases; unmatched junction nucleotides: 9.

The chain recombines TRBV5-1 with TRBJ1-2, with D hard to call. CDR3 size: 15 residues. In germline, CDR1 is SGHRS, CDR2 YFSETQ. V was trimmed by 0 bases and J by 2 bases, leaving 11 bases between them. CDR3 sequence reads: CASSLGRVKNYGYTF. CDR3 bases: TGCGCCAGCAGCTTGGGGAGGGTCAAGAACTATGGCTACACCTTC.

In its sample, this clone was seen once. The chain has TRBV18 and TRBJ2-7; TRBD1 is a possible D gene (6 bases). Between the trimmed V and J ends, which lost 3 bases and 1 base, there was a span of 13 bases. Germline loops: CDR1 KGHSH, CDR2 LQKENI. The length of the CDR3 is 15 residues. CDR3: CASSPTGTLSYEQYF. Here the CDR3 DNA reads TGTGCCAGCTCACCTACAGGGACGTTATCCTACGAGCAGTACTTC.

This clone was observed once. J is TRBJ2-1 and V is TRBV4-1; 8 bases match TRBD2. The CDR3 loop spans 15 amino acids. Germline V CDR1 and CDR2: MGHRA, YSYEKL. Trimming took 5 bases from V and 6 from J; bases not matched to a gene: 9. The CDR3 nucleotides read TGCGCCAGCAGCTCCATGACTAGCGTACCCAATGAGCAGTTCTTC. Its protein is CASSSMTSVPNEQFF.

CDR3 nucleotide sequence: TGCGCCAGCAGCCAAGATATCCTAGCAGATACGCAGTATTTT. This gives the protein CASSQDILADTQYF. The V gene is TRBV4-3, the J gene TRBJ2-3; D is ambiguous. Germline loops: CDR1 LGHNA, CDR2 YSLEER. The CDR3 consists of 14 residues. V was pared by 0 bases and J by 4 bases, with 8 bases between.